This T cell receptor beta chain originates from a study of T cell changes during pregnancy in multiple sclerosis. This CDR3 comprises 17 residues. V dropped 7 bases and J dropped 2; count of bases not matched to a gene: 12. Germline CDR1 is SEHNR and CDR2 is FQNEAQ (reference sequence). Assay used: immunoSEQ multiplex PCR; TCRdb lists only in-frame clones, some missing. The sample shows fewer than 25,000 clones, roughly 89% of them seen only once. The V gene is TRBV7-9, the J gene TRBJ1-1; TRBD1 matches at 11 bases. This TCR was sampled from a female donor with multiple sclerosis, enrolled in a pregnancy study. This specimen consisted of CD8+ T cells from peripheral blood mononuclear cells, obtained in the first trimester of pregnancy. CDR3 region: CASTQLGQGAINTEAFF. CDR3 in DNA: TGTGCCAGCACCCAACTCGGACAGGGGGCGATCAACACTGAAGCTTTCTTT. The whole variable domain, remainder taken from reference TRBV7-9 and TRBJ1-1, is DTGVSQNPRHKITKRGQNVTFRCDPISEHNRLYWYRQTLGQGPEFLTYFQNEAQLEKSRLLSDRFSAERPKGSFSTLEIQRTEQGDSAMYLCASTQLGQGAINTEAFFGQGTRLTVV.